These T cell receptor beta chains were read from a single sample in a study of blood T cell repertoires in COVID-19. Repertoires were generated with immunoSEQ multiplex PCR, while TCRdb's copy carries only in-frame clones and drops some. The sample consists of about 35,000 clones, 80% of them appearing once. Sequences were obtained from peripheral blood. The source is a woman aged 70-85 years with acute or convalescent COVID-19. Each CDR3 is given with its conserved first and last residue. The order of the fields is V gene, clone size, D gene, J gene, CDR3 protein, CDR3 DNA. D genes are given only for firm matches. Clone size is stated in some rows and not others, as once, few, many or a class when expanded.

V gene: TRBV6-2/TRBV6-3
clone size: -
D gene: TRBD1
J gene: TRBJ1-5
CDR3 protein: CASSGTWTGSNQPQHF
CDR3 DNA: TGTGCCAGCAGCGGTACCTGGACAGGGTCGAATCAGCCCCAGCATTTT

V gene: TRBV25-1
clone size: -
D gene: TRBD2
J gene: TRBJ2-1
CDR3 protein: CASRGTSERGNEQFF
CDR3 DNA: TGTGCCAGCAGGGGGACTAGCGAGCGAGGGAATGAGCAGTTCTTC

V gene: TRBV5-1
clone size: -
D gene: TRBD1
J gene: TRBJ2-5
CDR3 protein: CASSSTGQKETQYF
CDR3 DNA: TGCGCCAGCAGCTCGACAGGGCAGAAGGAGACCCAGTACTTC

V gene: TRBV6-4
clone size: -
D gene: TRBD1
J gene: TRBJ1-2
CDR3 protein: CASSAGTEVNYGYTF
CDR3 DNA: TGTGCCAGCAGTGCCGGGACAGAAGTCAACTATGGCTACACCTTC

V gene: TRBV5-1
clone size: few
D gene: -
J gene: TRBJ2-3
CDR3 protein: CASSLTSMGRDTQYF
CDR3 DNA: TGCGCCAGCAGCTTGACGTCTATGGGGCGCGATACGCAGTATTTT

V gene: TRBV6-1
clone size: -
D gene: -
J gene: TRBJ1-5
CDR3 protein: CASSDGGLGNQPQHF
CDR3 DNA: TGTGCCAGCAGTGACGGCGGGCTTGGGAATCAGCCCCAGCATTTT

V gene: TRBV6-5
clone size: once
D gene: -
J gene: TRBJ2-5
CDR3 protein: CASRPTRGSEETQYF
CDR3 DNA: TGTGCCAGCAGACCTACCCGAGGTAGCGAAGAGACCCAGTACTTC

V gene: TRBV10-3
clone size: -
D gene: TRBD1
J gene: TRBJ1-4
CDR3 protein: CATKGTVNEKLFF
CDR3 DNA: TGTGCCACCAAAGGGACAGTTAATGAAAAACTGTTTTTT

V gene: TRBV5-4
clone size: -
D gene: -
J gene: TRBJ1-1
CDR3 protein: CASSPRSGDRTEAFF
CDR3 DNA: TGTGCCAGCAGCCCGCGCTCGGGGGACCGGACTGAAGCTTTCTTT

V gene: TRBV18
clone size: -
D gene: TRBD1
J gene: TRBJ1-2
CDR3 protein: CASSPPGTGVSYGYTF
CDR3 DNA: TGTGCCAGCTCACCACCGGGGACAGGGGTTAGCTATGGCTACACCTTC

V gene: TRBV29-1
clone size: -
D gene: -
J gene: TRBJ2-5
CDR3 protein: CSVASGQETQYF
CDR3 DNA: TGCAGCGTTGCGTCGGGCCAAGAGACCCAGTACTTC

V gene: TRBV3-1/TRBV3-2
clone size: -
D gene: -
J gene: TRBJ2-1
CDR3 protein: CASSQDMRNEQFF
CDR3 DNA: TGTGCCAGCAGCCAAGATATGCGGAATGAGCAGTTCTTC

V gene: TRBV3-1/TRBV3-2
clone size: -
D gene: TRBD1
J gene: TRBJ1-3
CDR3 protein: CASSQPQGAGNTIYF
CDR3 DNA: TGTGCCAGCAGCCAACCACAGGGGGCTGGAAACACCATATATTTT

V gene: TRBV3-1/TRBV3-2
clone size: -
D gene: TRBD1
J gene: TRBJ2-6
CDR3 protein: CASSRWDRGRLSGANVLTF
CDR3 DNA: TGTGCCAGCAGCCGATGGGACAGGGGACGACTCTCTGGGGCCAACGTCCTGACTTTC

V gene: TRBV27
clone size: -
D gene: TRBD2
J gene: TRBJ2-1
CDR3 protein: CASSLNPFSVAGGVEQFF
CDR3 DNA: TGTGCCAGCAGTTTAAACCCCTTTTCGGTAGCGGGAGGGGTTGAGCAGTTCTTC

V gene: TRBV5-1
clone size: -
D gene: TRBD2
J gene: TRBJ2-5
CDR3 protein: CASSLVASGIQRQETQYF
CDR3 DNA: TGCGCCAGCAGCTTGGTGGCTAGCGGGATTCAGCGGCAAGAGACCCAGTACTTC

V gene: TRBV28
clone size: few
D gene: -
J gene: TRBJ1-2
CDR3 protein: CASSLTVYGYTF
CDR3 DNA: TGTGCCAGCAGTCTAACCGTCTATGGCTACACCTTC

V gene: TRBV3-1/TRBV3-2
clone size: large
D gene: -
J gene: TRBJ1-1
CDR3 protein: CASSQGSRGPTEAFF
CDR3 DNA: TGTGCCAGCAGCCAAGGATCAAGGGGTCCCACTGAAGCTTTCTTT

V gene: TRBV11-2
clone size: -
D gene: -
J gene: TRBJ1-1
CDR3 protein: CASSTPVGPPNTEAFF
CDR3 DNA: TGTGCCAGCAGCACTCCCGTGGGGCCGCCGAACACTGAAGCTTTCTTT

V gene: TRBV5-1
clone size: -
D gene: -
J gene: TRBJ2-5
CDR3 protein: CASSLQGQPTETQYF
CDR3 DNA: TGCGCCAGCAGCTTGCAAGGACAGCCCACCGAGACCCAGTACTTC

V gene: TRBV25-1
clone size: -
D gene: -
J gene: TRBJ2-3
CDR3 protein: CASSEYAGLSTDTQYF
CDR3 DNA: TGTGCCAGCAGTGAATACGCGGGGCTAAGCACAGATACGCAGTATTTT

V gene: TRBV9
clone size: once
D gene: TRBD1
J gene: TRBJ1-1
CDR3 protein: CASSVRDRPKEGRTEAFF
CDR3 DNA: TGTGCCAGCAGCGTAAGGGACAGGCCAAAAGAAGGGAGGACTGAAGCTTTCTTT

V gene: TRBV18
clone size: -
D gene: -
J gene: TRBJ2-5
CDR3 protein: CASSPGQQETQYF
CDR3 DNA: TGTGCCAGCTCACCGGGGCAGCAAGAGACCCAGTACTTC

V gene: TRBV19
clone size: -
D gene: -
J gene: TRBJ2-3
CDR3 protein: CASSMVRLTTDTQYF
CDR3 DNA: TGTGCCAGTAGTATGGTGCGACTAACCACAGATACGCAGTATTTT

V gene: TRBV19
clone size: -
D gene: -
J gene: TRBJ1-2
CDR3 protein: CASSADRYGYTF
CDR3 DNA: TGTGCCAGTAGTGCCGACAGGTATGGCTACACCTTC

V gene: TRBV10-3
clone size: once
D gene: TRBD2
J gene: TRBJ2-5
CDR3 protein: CAISSGGRETQYF
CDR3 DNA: TGTGCCATTAGCTCGGGAGGAAGGGAGACCCAGTACTTC

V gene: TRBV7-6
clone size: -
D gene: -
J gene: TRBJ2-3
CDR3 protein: CASSLARARGRTDTQYF
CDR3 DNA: TGTGCCAGCAGCTTAGCGCGTGCCAGGGGAAGGACAGATACGCAGTATTTT

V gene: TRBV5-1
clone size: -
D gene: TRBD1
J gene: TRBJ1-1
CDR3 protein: CASSLVGQGNTEAFF
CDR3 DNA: TGCGCCAGCAGCTTGGTGGGACAGGGGAACACTGAAGCTTTCTTT

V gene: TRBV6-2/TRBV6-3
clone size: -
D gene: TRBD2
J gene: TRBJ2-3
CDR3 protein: CASSYSTSGGDTDTQYF
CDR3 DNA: TGTGCCAGCAGTTACTCGACTAGCGGGGGGGACACAGATACGCAGTATTTT

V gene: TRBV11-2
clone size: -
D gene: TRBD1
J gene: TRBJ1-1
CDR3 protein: CASSFTTGGNTEAFF
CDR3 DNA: TGTGCCAGCAGCTTTACCACAGGGGGGAACACTGAAGCTTTCTTT

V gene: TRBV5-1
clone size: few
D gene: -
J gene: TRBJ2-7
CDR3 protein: CASSRTPRDEQYF
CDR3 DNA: TGCGCCAGCAGCCGTACCCCCAGGGACGAGCAGTACTTC

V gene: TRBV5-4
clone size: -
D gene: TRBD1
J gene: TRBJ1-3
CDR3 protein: CASSLTGVTGNTIYF
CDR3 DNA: TGTGCCAGCAGCTTGACAGGGGTCACTGGAAACACCATATATTTT

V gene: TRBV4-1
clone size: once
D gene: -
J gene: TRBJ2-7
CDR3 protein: CASSQGALGGEQYF
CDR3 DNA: TGCGCCAGCAGCCAAGGGGCTTTAGGGGGCGAGCAGTACTTC

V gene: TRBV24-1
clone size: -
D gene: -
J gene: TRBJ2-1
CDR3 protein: CATGADYNEQFF
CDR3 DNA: TGTGCCACCGGGGCGGATTACAATGAGCAGTTCTTC

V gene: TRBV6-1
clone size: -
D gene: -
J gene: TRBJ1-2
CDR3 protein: CASSEALSNPGGVRGYTF
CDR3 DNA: TGTGCCAGCAGTGAAGCGCTTAGCAACCCGGGGGGTGTACGTGGCTACACCTTC

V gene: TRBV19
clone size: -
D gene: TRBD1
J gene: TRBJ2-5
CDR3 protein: CASSIGTGWAQETQYF
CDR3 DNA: TGTGCCAGTAGTATCGGGACAGGGTGGGCTCAAGAGACCCAGTACTTC

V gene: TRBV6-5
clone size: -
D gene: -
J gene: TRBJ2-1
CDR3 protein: CASSYSGLEFF
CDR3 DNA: TGTGCCAGCAGTTACTCGGGCCTGGAGTTCTTC

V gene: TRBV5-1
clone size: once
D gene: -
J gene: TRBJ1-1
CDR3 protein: CASSGDTGLATEAFF
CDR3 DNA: TGCGCCAGCAGCGGAGACACAGGGTTGGCCACTGAAGCTTTCTTT

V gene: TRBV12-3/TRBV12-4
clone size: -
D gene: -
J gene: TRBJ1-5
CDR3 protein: CAAAAGLNQPQHF
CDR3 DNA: TGTGCCGCGGCCGCAGGGCTTAATCAGCCCCAGCATTTT

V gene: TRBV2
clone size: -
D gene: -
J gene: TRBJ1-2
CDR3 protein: CASSDLGAARGYTF
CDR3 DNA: TGTGCCAGCAGTGACTTGGGGGCAGCTCGTGGCTACACCTTC

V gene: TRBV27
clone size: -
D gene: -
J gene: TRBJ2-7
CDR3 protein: CASSLLGAREQYF
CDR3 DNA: TGTGCCAGCAGTTTATTGGGGGCGCGGGAGCAGTACTTC